A single sample gave rise to the 24 T cell receptor beta chains below, sequenced in a study of T cell changes during pregnancy in multiple sclerosis. Sequencing used immunoSEQ multiplex PCR; TCRdb keeps in-frame clones, though not all of them. Among about 40,000 clones, 92% were seen once, and the ten largest hold 0.7% to 1%. The sample consisted of CD4+ T cells from peripheral blood mononuclear cells, taken before pregnancy. Receptors were obtained from a female donor with multiple sclerosis, enrolled in a pregnancy study.

The chain employs TRBV28 and TRBJ2-1; D ambiguous. With 3 bases removed from V and 11 bases from J, the gap between germline ends came to 14 bases. This CDR3 spans 13 amino acids. Germline CDR1 and CDR2: MDHEN and SYDVKM. The CDR3 sequence is CASSFKFVAKQFF. The CDR3, as DNA: TGTGCCAGCAGTTTTAAATTTGTAGCCAAGCAGTTCTTC.

The chain uses TRBV5-4 and TRBJ2-5; TRBD2 matches 16 bases. This CDR3 has 20 amino acids. Germline V lookup: CDR1 SGHNT, CDR2 YYREEE (reference sequence). V trimming: 3 bases; J trimming: 5 bases; junction bases outside the gene matches: 16. CDR3 nucleotides: TGTGCCAGCAGCTCGTACTCCGGGACTAGCGGGAGGGCAAGGAAGGAGACCCAGTACTTC. Translation gives CASSSYSGTSGRARKETQYF. Supplemented by reference TRBV5-4 and TRBJ2-5, the full variable domain reads ETGVTQSPTHLIKTRGQQVTLRCSSQSGHNTVSWYQQALGQGPQFIFQYYREEENGRGNFPPRFSGLQFPNYSSELNVNALELDDSALYLCASSSYSGTSGRARKETQYFGPGTRLLVL.

In this sample, this clone turned up a few times. The chain is built from TRBV27 and TRBJ1-5, with TRBD1 identical over 8 bases. Unmatched junction bases numbered 12, after V lost 6 bases and J lost 11 bases. The germline gives CDR1 MNHEY, CDR2 SMNVEV (reference sequence). CDR3 length equals 14 residues. The CDR3 DNA reads TGTGCCAGCAGCCCAGGACAGGGTTTCGTTTCCCAGCATTTT. Translated, it gives CASSPGQGFVSQHF.

The chain has TRBV30 and TRBJ2-7; D is uncertain. V dropped 3 bases and J dropped 4 bases, with 7 bases sitting between them. This CDR3 region has 11 residues. Germline V gene sequence: CDR1 GTSNPN, CDR2 SVGIG (reference sequence). CDR3 sequence reads: CAWRTLYEQYF. The CDR3 bases are TGTGCCTGGAGGACACTTTACGAGCAGTACTTC.

The J gene is TRBJ2-7, the V gene TRBV7-9, with D perhaps TRBD2 (6 bases). Trimming removed 4 bases from V and 1 base from J, with 11 bases in between. The CDR3 runs 14 residues. Germline V CDR1 and CDR2: SEHNR, FQNEAQ (reference sequence). CDR3 nucleotide sequence: TGTGCCAGCAGCTCCACCGGGACTTCCTACGAGCAGTACTTC. Amino acids: CASSSTGTSYEQYF.

The J gene is TRBJ2-1, the V gene TRBV10-3; possibly TRBD2 for D (5 bases). Trimming removed 8 bases from V and 9 bases from J, with 17 bases in between. From germline, CDR1 is ENHRY and CDR2 SYGVKD. This CDR3 has 13 residues. The CDR3 DNA sequence: TGTGCCATCCGTCCGTCGGAGGCTAGTGAGCAGTTCTTC. The encoded protein is CAIRPSEASEQFF.

The chain has TRBV5-1 and TRBJ2-3; TRBD2 matches at 10 bases. Germline assignment: CDR1 SGHRS and CDR2 YFSETQ. After removal of 4 bases from V and 3 bases from J, the junction contained 8 bases not matched to a gene. The length of the CDR3 is 16 residues. As DNA, the CDR3 is TGCGCCAGCAGCGTCTCTAGCGGGAGTAGGACAGATACGCAGTATTTT. This translates into CASSVSSGSRTDTQYF.

This clone came up once. The chain uses TRBV28 and TRBJ2-2; 8 bases align to TRBD2. The germline V gene encodes CDR1 MDHEN and CDR2 SYDVKM. This CDR3 is 19 amino acids long. Losses at the gene ends were 1 base for V and 0 bases for J; bases not matched to a gene: 10. The CDR3: CASSLFGLSGTSNTGELFF. The CDR3 DNA reads as TGTGCCAGCAGTTTATTTGGTCTTAGCGGGACTTCGAACACCGGGGAGCTGTTTTTT. The full variable domain, its missing parts supplied by reference TRBV28 and TRBJ2-2, is DVKVTQSSRYLVKRTGEKVFLECVQDMDHENMFWYRQDPGLGLRLIYFSYDVKMKEKGDIPEGYSVSREKKERFSLILESASTNQTSMYLCASSLFGLSGTSNTGELFFGEGSRLTVL.

The rearrangement joins TRBV29-1 to TRBJ2-7; tentative D call: TRBD2 (5 bases). V dropped 4 bases and J dropped 5 bases, with 12 bases sitting between them. In germline, CDR1 is SQVTM, CDR2 ANQGSEA. The CDR3 totals 12 residues. DNA for the CDR3: TGCAGCGTTGTGCCGGGATCTAACGAGCAGTACTTC. It translates to CSVVPGSNEQYF.

The rearrangement uses TRBV7-2 and TRBJ2-7, with 7 bases identical to TRBD1. V was clipped by 5 bases and J by 5 bases; unmatched bases: 3. Germline CDR1 and CDR2: SGHTA and FQGNSA. The CDR3 sequence is 12 residues long. CDR3 in amino acids: CASSRDRDEQYF. In DNA, the CDR3 is TGTGCCAGCAGCCGTGACAGGGACGAGCAGTACTTC.

The V and J genes are TRBV2 and TRBJ2-7, with 12 bases fitting TRBD1. This CDR3 spans 17 amino acids. The V and J ends lost 1 base and 3 bases, in that order; junction bases with no gene match: 7. Germline V gene data show CDR1 as SNHLY and CDR2 as FYNNEI. CDR3 coding DNA: TGTGCCAGCAGTGAAGGTGTGGGACAGGGGGCGCACTACGAGCAGTACTTC. Amino acid sequence: CASSEGVGQGAHYEQYF.

V gene TRBV27 combines with J gene TRBJ1-2; D gene ambiguous. Between the trimmed V and J ends, which lost 7 bases and 2 bases, there was a span of 11 bases. CDR3 size: 13 residues. The germline V gene has CDR1 MNHEY and CDR2 SMNVEV (reference sequence). The CDR3 is CASKPGGNYGYTF. The CDR3 DNA follows: TGTGCCAGCAAGCCCGGCGGAAACTATGGCTACACCTTC.

This chain links TRBV11-3 with TRBJ2-1; 13 bases are a match to TRBD2. The CDR3 covers 15 residues. Germline CDR1 and CDR2: SGHNT and YENEEA. V lost 3 bases to trimming and J lost 4 bases; unmatched junction nucleotides: 0. CDR3 in amino acids: CASSLTSGRYNEQFF. The CDR3 DNA follows: TGTGCCAGCAGCTTGACTAGCGGGAGGTACAATGAGCAGTTCTTC.

The rearrangement joins TRBV5-4 to TRBJ1-2, with D perhaps matching TRBD1 (5 bases). Germline-derived CDR1 and CDR2 are SGHNT and YYREEE (reference sequence). V was cut by 4 bases and J by 6 bases, with 22 bases left in between. This CDR3 spans 16 amino acids. CDR3 nucleotide sequence: TGTGCCAGCAGCGGTGGAGGGGCCGCTAGATATGATGGCTACACCTTC. This codes for CASSGGGAARYDGYTF. Complete variable domain (other parts from reference TRBV5-4 and TRBJ1-2): ETGVTQSPTHLIKTRGQQVTLRCSSQSGHNTVSWYQQALGQGPQFIFQYYREEENGRGNFPPRFSGLQFPNYSSELNVNALELDDSALYLCASSGGGAARYDGYTFGSGTRLTVV.

V is TRBV6-1 and J is TRBJ1-5; 7 bases fit TRBD1. The trim removed 5 bases at V and 7 bases at J, leaving 11 bases unmatched. Germline V gives CDR1 MNHNS, CDR2 SASEGT. This CDR3 spans 15 amino acids. The CDR3, as DNA: TGTGCCAGCAGTCGATTAAATCTACAGGGGCAGCCCCAGCATTTT. This sequence encodes CASSRLNLQGQPQHF.

This chain links TRBV6-6 with TRBJ1-1, with D possibly being TRBD1 (5 bases). The germline gives CDR1 MNHNY, CDR2 SVGAGI (reference sequence). Trimming shortened V by 5 bases and J by 4 bases, and 11 bases separated the two germline ends. The CDR3 spans 13 residues. The CDR3, as DNA: TGTGCCAGCAGTGTAGGGGAGGGCACTGAAGCTTTCTTT. Protein product: CASSVGEGTEAFF.

Only one count was recorded for this clone. This rearrangement joins TRBV28 to TRBJ1-2, with D uncertain. V was pared by 8 bases and J by 8 bases, with 12 bases between. Germline V CDR1 and CDR2: MDHEN, SYDVKM. The CDR3 runs 11 residues. The CDR3 DNA reads as TGTGCCAGCTTAGAAGAGGGAGGCTACACCTTC. This sequence encodes CASLEEGGYTF.

The rearrangement links TRBV12-2 to TRBJ2-7; the table's D call TRBD1 went unverified against the DNA. TRBV12-2 has pseudogene status. The CDR3 has 14 amino acids. CDR3 DNA: TGTGCAAGTCGCTCGGACAGGGTTACCTACGAGCAGTACTTC. This encodes CASRSDRVTYEQYF.

The chain has TRBV2 and TRBJ2-5; 12 positions agree with TRBD2. This CDR3 is 16 amino acids long. After removal of 5 bases from V and 1 base from J, the junction contained 5 bases not matched to a gene. CDR1 is SNHLY, CDR2 FYNNEI, per germline. The CDR3 here is CASSFGLAGRQETQYF. The DNA of the CDR3 is TGTGCCAGCAGTTTCGGACTAGCGGGACGCCAAGAGACCCAGTACTTC.

The J gene is TRBJ1-5, the V gene TRBV19; perhaps TRBD1 as D (6 bases). The CDR3 consists of 16 residues. V lost 3 bases, J lost 0 bases, and 12 bases lay in between. Per the germline V gene, CDR1 is LNHDA and CDR2 is SQIVND (reference sequence). The CDR3 region has the DNA TGTGCCAGTAGTATTAGGGGGACTAATAGCAATCAGCCCCAGCATTTT. Translating it yields CASSIRGTNSNQPQHF.

This chain uses TRBV4-1 with TRBJ2-5; D may be TRBD1 (5 bases). There are 14 residues in the CDR3. The V end lost 1 base, the J end lost 5 bases, and 11 bases lay between the germline ends. Looked up from germline, CDR1 is MGHRA and CDR2 is YSYEKL. The DNA of the CDR3 is TGCGCCAGCAGCCAAGCCGACAGATTGGAGACCCAGTACTTC. Its protein product is CASSQADRLETQYF.

J is TRBJ2-2 and V is TRBV6-1; no clear D gene. V lost 0 bases, J lost 8 bases, and 10 bases lay in between. The CDR3 covers 14 residues. The germline CDR1 and CDR2 sequences are MNHNS and SASEGT. The CDR3 DNA follows: TGTGCCAGCAGTGAAGCGTCCCCGAGGGGGGAGCTGTTTTTT. Amino acids: CASSEASPRGELFF.

The chain recombines TRBV9 with TRBJ2-3; 9 bases are a match to TRBD2. The V gene end was trimmed by 0 bases and the J gene end by 5 bases; junction bases not matched to a gene: 10. This CDR3 comprises 17 residues. CDR1 is SGDLS and CDR2 is YYNGEE in the germline V gene. CDR3 nucleotides: TGTGCCAGCAGCGTAGCGGGAGGCGGGAGGGCCCAAGATACGCAGTATTTT. Translated, it gives CASSVAGGGRAQDTQYF.

This rearrangement joins TRBV29-1 to TRBJ2-3; TRBD2 aligns across 8 bases. Germline CDR1 and CDR2: SQVTM and ANQGSEA. J was trimmed by 2 bases and V by 1 base; bases with no gene match: 2. This CDR3 contains 14 residues. The CDR3 DNA reads TGCAGCGTTGAAGTTAGCGGGACCACAGATACGCAGTATTTT. This encodes CSVEVSGTTDTQYF.